Below, one T cell receptor (beta chain) is given with its context. These data belong to a study of cytomegalovirus exposure and HLA in healthy donors. V dropped 5 bases and J dropped 11; count of bases not matched to a gene: 12. The germline gives CDR1 MNHEY, CDR2 SVGAGI. The CDR3 consists of 15 residues. Primers for the PCR totalled 60 Vbeta and 13 Jbeta. The assay was immunoSEQ multiplex PCR, and TCRdb's table has in-frame clones only and misses some. In the table there are roughly 100,000 clones, over 9% of which are singletons. The chain recombines TRBV6-5 with TRBJ1-4; 9 bases are shared with TRBD1. Sequencing used PBMCs. The source is a man aged 35-49 years in good health and CMV-seropositive. The CDR3 reads CASSGPGQGVDKLFF. The CDR3 region has the DNA TGTGCCAGCAGTGGACCGGGACAGGGAGTAGACAAACTGTTTTTT.